One T cell receptor (beta chain) is described in this entry. This record comes from a study of blood T cell repertoires in COVID-19. As for the study in general: T cells, B-cell-depleted T cells, or PBMCs provided the cDNA or gDNA that served as material.

In the original processing: Nucleated cell number was recorded as an estimate derived from reference gene primer amplification. Only in-frame clones appear in the TCRdb table, and some are missing; sequencing was by immunoSEQ multiplex PCR. The V and J calls and clone size come from that table; D and trimming were worked out from the DNA. The table includes around 300,000 clones, almost 90% detected once. The receptor was isolated from a young woman with COVID-19, enrolled during active disease. The sequencing input was peripheral blood.

CDR3: CASSLKGVNEQFF. CDR3 nucleotides: TGTGCCAGCAGCCTAAAAGGGGTCAATGAGCAGTTCTTC. The V call is TRBV3-1 (or the pseudogene TRBV3-2), the J call TRBJ2-1; D possibly corresponds to TRBD1 (5 bases). Trimming removed 4 bases at V and 6 bases at J, with 10 bases between. The CDR3 extends over 13 amino acids. Germline CDR1 reads LGHDT; CDR2 reads YNNKEL (reference sequence).